These T cell receptor beta chains were read from a single sample in a study of yellow fever vaccine responses in identical twins. A single record per CDR3 protein comes from TCRdb applying MiXCR to the RT-PCR reads. The sample lists 2,000 to 2,500 distinct CDR3 sequences; approximately 7.8% were seen once. Sequenced here: T cells from blood (PBMCs), unsorted or a sorted subset (not recorded which), sampled around 25 months after vaccination. These receptor sequences come from a young woman who received the yellow fever vaccine. The CDR3 runs from the conserved cysteine through the conserved F or W. The D gene is left open where the match is weak. The size field is filled for only some rows; it gives once, few, many or a size class.

abundance: few
v_gene: TRBV4-1
j_gene: TRBJ2-2
d_gene: TRBD2
CDR3nt: TGCGCCAGCAGCCCAGCGGGGCGGGGGGGGAACACCGGGGAGCTGTTTTTT
CDR3aa: CASSPAGRGGNTGELFF

abundance: few
v_gene: TRBV6-2/TRBV6-3
j_gene: TRBJ2-6
d_gene: .
CDR3nt: TGTGCCAGCAGTTACTCGATATCCATCTCTGGGGCCAACGTCCTGACTTTC
CDR3aa: CASSYSISISGANVLTF

abundance: .
v_gene: TRBV10-3
j_gene: TRBJ1-2
d_gene: TRBD1
CDR3nt: TGTGCCATCAGTCCGCAGACAGGGAACTATGGCTACACCTTC
CDR3aa: CAISPQTGNYGYTF

abundance: medium-sized
v_gene: TRBV12-3/TRBV12-4
j_gene: TRBJ2-3
d_gene: .
CDR3nt: TGTGCCAGCAGTTTAATCCCAGATACGCAGTATTTT
CDR3aa: CASSLIPDTQYF

abundance: .
v_gene: TRBV12-3/TRBV12-4
j_gene: TRBJ2-2
d_gene: .
CDR3nt: TGTGCCAGCAGTCTCACTAGCAGCACCGGGGAGCTGTTTTTT
CDR3aa: CASSLTSSTGELFF

abundance: few
v_gene: TRBV4-1
j_gene: TRBJ2-7
d_gene: .
CDR3nt: TGCGCCAGCAGCCAAGATCCGGGGGCCAACGAGCAGTACTTC
CDR3aa: CASSQDPGANEQYF

abundance: large
v_gene: TRBV4-3
j_gene: TRBJ2-1
d_gene: TRBD2
CDR3nt: TGCGCCAGCAGCCCGATCGGGACTAGCGGAAATGAGCAGTTCTTC
CDR3aa: CASSPIGTSGNEQFF

abundance: few
v_gene: TRBV6-1
j_gene: TRBJ2-3
d_gene: .
CDR3nt: TGTGCCAGCAGTCCCGCATTAGGGGCAGATACGCAGTATTTT
CDR3aa: CASSPALGADTQYF

abundance: .
v_gene: TRBV4-1
j_gene: TRBJ2-7
d_gene: TRBD1
CDR3nt: TGCGCCAGCAGCCACTCCGGGACAGGAGACTACGAGCAGTACTTC
CDR3aa: CASSHSGTGDYEQYF

abundance: few
v_gene: TRBV7-8
j_gene: TRBJ2-2
d_gene: .
CDR3nt: TGTGCCAGCATCGGGGGCACCGGGGAGCTGTTTTTT
CDR3aa: CASIGGTGELFF

abundance: .
v_gene: TRBV28
j_gene: TRBJ2-1
d_gene: .
CDR3nt: TGTGCCAGCAGTTTTGAGCCGGTCTCCAATGAGCAGTTCTTC
CDR3aa: CASSFEPVSNEQFF

abundance: large
v_gene: TRBV10-3
j_gene: TRBJ1-5
d_gene: TRBD1
CDR3nt: TGTGCCACCCACAGGGGGCTAGGACAGCCCCAGCATTTT
CDR3aa: CATHRGLGQPQHF

abundance: few
v_gene: TRBV18
j_gene: TRBJ2-7
d_gene: .
CDR3nt: TGTGCCAGCTCACCACCGGGCAGCTACGAGCAGTACTTC
CDR3aa: CASSPPGSYEQYF

abundance: few
v_gene: TRBV20-1
j_gene: TRBJ2-5
d_gene: TRBD1
CDR3nt: TGCAGTGTCCTGAATATCCGGACAGGGGGGTTGAAGACCCAGTACTTC
CDR3aa: CSVLNIRTGGLKTQYF

abundance: .
v_gene: TRBV10-3
j_gene: TRBJ1-5
d_gene: TRBD1
CDR3nt: TGTGCCATCAGCTTGGACAGGGAGGATCAGCCCCAGCATTTT
CDR3aa: CAISLDREDQPQHF

abundance: few
v_gene: TRBV6-5
j_gene: TRBJ2-7
d_gene: .
CDR3nt: TGTGCCAGCAGTTACTTGGCCTACGAGCAGTACTTC
CDR3aa: CASSYLAYEQYF

abundance: few
v_gene: TRBV30
j_gene: TRBJ2-3
d_gene: .
CDR3nt: TGTGCCTGGAGCGCCAAGGATACGCAGTATTTT
CDR3aa: CAWSAKDTQYF

abundance: .
v_gene: TRBV7-6
j_gene: TRBJ2-3
d_gene: .
CDR3nt: TGTGCCAGCAAAAGAGGCAGGGGGGGTGATACAGATACGCAGTATTTT
CDR3aa: CASKRGRGGDTDTQYF

abundance: medium-sized
v_gene: TRBV12-3/TRBV12-4
j_gene: TRBJ2-3
d_gene: TRBD2
CDR3nt: TGTGCCAGCACGTTAAGGCGGACTAGCGGGAGTGGAGATACGCAGTATTTT
CDR3aa: CASTLRRTSGSGDTQYF

abundance: .
v_gene: TRBV10-1
j_gene: TRBJ2-7
d_gene: .
CDR3nt: TGCGCCAGCATCGAAAGACAGGAAACCTACGAGCAGTACTTC
CDR3aa: CASIERQETYEQYF

abundance: few
v_gene: TRBV29-1
j_gene: TRBJ2-1
d_gene: .
CDR3nt: TGCAGCGTTCTCCGCGGAGACTCCTACAATGAGCAGTTCTTC
CDR3aa: CSVLRGDSYNEQFF

abundance: once
v_gene: TRBV6-1
j_gene: TRBJ2-2
d_gene: TRBD2
CDR3nt: TGTGCCAGCAGGTCCGGGACTAGCGGGAGGTTTGTCGGGGAGCTGTTTTTT
CDR3aa: CASRSGTSGRFVGELFF

abundance: .
v_gene: TRBV7-9
j_gene: TRBJ2-7
d_gene: TRBD1
CDR3nt: TGTGCCAGCACTCCAACCGACAGGGGACGGACCTACGAGCAGTACTTC
CDR3aa: CASTPTDRGRTYEQYF

abundance: .
v_gene: TRBV10-1
j_gene: TRBJ2-1
d_gene: .
CDR3nt: TGCGCCAGCAGTGAGGCGGTGGAGCAGTTCTTC
CDR3aa: CASSEAVEQFF

abundance: .
v_gene: TRBV2
j_gene: TRBJ1-1
d_gene: .
CDR3nt: TGTGCCAGCAGCCCGGACCTCGTAAGGGAAGCTTTCTTT
CDR3aa: CASSPDLVREAFF

abundance: .
v_gene: TRBV5-5
j_gene: TRBJ2-7
d_gene: TRBD1
CDR3nt: TGTGCCAGCAGCTCACAGGGGCCTCCCTTTTCCTACGAGCAGTACTTC
CDR3aa: CASSSQGPPFSYEQYF